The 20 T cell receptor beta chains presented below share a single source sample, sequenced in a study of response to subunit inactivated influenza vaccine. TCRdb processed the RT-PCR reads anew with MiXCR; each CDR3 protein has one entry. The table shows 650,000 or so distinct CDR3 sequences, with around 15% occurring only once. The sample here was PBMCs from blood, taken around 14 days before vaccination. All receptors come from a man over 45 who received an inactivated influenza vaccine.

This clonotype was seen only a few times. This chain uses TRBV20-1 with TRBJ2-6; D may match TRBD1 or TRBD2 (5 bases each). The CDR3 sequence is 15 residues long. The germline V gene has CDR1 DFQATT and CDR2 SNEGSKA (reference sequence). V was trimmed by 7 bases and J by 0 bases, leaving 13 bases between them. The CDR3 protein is CSVPRDPSGANVLTF. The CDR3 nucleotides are TGCAGTGTTCCCCGGGACCCCTCTGGGGCCAACGTCCTGACTTTC.

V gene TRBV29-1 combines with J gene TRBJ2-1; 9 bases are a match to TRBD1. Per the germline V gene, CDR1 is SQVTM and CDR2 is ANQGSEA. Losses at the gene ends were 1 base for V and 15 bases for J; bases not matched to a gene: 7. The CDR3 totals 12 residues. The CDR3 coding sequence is TGCAGCGTTGAAGGGGGGCCGGGACAGGGGTTCTTC. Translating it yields CSVEGGPGQGFF.

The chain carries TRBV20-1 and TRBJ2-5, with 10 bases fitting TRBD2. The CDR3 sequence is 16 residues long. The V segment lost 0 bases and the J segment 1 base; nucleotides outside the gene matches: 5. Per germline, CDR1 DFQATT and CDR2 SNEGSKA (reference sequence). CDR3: CSARDRLAGVQETQYF. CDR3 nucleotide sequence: TGCAGTGCTAGAGATAGGCTAGCGGGAGTCCAAGAGACCCAGTACTTC.

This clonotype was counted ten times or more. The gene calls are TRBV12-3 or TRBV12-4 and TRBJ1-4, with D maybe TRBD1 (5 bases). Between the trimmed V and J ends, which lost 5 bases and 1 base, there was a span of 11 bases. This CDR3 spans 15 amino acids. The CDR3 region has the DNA TGTGCCAGCAGTCCCGGGGGGGTAACTAATGAAAAACTGTTTTTT. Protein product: CASSPGGVTNEKLFF.

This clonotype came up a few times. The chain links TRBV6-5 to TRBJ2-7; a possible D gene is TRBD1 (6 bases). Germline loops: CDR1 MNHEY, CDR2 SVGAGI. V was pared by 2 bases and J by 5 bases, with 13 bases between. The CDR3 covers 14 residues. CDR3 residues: CASSYGETGNEQYF. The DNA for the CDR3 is TGTGCCAGCAGTTACGGGGAGACAGGTAACGAGCAGTACTTC.

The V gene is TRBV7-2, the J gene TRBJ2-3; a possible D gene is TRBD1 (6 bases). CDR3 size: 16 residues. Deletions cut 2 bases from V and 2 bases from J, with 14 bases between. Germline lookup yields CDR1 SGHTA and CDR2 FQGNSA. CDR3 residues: CASSLNWGLNTDTQYF. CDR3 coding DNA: TGTGCCAGCAGCTTAAATTGGGGGCTAAACACAGATACGCAGTATTTT.

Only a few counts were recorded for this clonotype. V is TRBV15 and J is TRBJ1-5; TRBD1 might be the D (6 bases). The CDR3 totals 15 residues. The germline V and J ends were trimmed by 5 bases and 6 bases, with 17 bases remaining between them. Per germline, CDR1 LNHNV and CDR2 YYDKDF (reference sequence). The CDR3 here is CATSGGGRGVQPQHF. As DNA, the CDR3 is TGTGCCACCAGCGGGGGGGGGCGCGGGGTTCAGCCCCAGCATTTT.

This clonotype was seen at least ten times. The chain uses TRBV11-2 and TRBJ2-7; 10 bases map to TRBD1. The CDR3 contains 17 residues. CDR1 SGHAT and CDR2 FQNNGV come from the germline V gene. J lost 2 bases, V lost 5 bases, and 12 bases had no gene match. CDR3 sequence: CASSPIYIGTGAYEQYF. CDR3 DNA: TGTGCCAGCAGCCCCATCTACATTGGGACAGGGGCCTACGAGCAGTACTTC.

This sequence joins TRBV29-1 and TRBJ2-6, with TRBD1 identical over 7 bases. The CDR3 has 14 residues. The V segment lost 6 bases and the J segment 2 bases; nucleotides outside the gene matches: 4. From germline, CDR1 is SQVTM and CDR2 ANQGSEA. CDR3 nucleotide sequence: TGCAGCGTACAGGGGATCCCTGGGGCCAACGTCCTGACTTTC. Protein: CSVQGIPGANVLTF. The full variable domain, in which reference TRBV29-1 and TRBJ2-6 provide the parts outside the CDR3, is SAVISQKPSRDICQRGTSLTIQCQVDSQVTMMFWYRQQPGQSLTLIATANQGSEATYESGFVIDKFPISRPNLTFSTLTVSNMSPEDSSIYLCSVQGIPGANVLTFGAGSRLTVL.

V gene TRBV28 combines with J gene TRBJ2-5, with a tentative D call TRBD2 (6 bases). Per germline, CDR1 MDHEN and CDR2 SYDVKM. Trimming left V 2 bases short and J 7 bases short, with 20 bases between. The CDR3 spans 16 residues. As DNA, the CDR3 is TGTGCCAGCAGTTTACCGGGGGTCAGAAACCGCGGGACCCAGTACTTC. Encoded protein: CASSLPGVRNRGTQYF.

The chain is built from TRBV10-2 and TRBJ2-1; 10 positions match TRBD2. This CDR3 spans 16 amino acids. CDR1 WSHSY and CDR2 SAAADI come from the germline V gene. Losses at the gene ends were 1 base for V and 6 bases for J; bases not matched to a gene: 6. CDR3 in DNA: TGCGCCAGCAGTGAGTTCAGCGGGAGGGCCTCCAATGAGCAGTTCTTC. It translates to CASSEFSGRASNEQFF.

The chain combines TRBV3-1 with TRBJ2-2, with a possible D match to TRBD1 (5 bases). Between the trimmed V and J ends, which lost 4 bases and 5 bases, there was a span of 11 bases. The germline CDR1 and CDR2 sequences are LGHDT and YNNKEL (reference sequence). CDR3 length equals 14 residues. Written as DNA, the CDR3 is TGTGCCAGCAGCCCTTTACAGGTTACCGGGGAGCTGTTTTTT. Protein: CASSPLQVTGELFF.

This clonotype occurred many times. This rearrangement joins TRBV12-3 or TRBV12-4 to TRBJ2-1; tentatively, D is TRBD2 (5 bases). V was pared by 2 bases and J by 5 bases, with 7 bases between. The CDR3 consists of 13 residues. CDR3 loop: CASSLLANNEQFF. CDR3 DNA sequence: TGTGCCAGCAGTTTACTAGCAAACAATGAGCAGTTCTTC.

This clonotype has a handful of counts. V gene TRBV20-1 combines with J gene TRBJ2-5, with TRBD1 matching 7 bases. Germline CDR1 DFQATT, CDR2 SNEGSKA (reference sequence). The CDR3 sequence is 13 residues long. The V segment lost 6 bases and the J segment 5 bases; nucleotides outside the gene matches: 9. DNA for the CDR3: TGCAGTGCCTCCTTGGGACAGATGGAGACCCAGTACTTC. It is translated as CSASLGQMETQYF.

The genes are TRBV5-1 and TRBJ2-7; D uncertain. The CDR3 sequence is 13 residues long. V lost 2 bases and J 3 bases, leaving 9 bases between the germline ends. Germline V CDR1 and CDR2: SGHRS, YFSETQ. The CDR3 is CASSLIGYYEQYF. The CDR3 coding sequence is TGCGCCAGCAGCTTAATAGGGTACTACGAGCAGTACTTC.

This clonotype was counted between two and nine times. The CDR3: CASSRFGGAETQYF. CDR3 sequence (DNA): TGCGCCAGCAGCAGATTCGGGGGAGCTGAGACCCAGTACTTC. The chain recombines TRBV5-1 with TRBJ2-5; weak D call: TRBD2 (6 bases). The CDR3 totals 14 residues. The V end was cut by 4 bases, the J end by 5 bases, with 15 bases between. Germline V gene lookup returns CDR1 SGHRS and CDR2 YFSETQ.

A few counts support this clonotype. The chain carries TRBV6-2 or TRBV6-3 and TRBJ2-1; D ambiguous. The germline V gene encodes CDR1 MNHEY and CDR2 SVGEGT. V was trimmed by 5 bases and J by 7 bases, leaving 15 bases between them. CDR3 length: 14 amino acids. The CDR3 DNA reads TGTGCCAGCAGTACGCGCCGGTCAGCTAATGAGCAGTTCTTC. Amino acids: CASSTRRSANEQFF.

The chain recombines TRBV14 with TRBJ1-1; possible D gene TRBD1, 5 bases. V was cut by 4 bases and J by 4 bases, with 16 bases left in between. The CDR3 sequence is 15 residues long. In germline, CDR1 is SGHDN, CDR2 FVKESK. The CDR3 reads CASSPLRGRGTEAFF. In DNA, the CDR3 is TGTGCCAGCAGCCCGCTCCGGGGGAGAGGCACTGAAGCTTTCTTT.

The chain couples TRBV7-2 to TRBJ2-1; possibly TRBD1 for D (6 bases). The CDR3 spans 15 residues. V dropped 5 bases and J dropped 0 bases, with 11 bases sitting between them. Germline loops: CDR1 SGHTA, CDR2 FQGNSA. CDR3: CASSRQVSSYNEQFF. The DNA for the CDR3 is TGTGCCAGCAGCCGACAGGTGAGCTCCTACAATGAGCAGTTCTTC.

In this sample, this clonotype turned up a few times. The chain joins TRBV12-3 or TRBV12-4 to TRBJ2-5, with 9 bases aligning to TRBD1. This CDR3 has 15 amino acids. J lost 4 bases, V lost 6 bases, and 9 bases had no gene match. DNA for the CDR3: TGTGCCAGCAGCGACACAGGGGGCGGCTCAGAGACCCAGTACTTC. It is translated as CASSDTGGGSETQYF.